This note documents a single TCR beta chain sequence. The antigen it recognizes is unknown. The record has no base qualities; no much larger clone is one base away. The data originate from a study of blood T cell repertoires in COVID-19 (dated by TCRdb to about 2020). In terms of the full investigation: Collaborator samples came from the United States, Italy and Spain and covered acute and convalescent phases of COVID-19. The prospective study material was composed of cDNA or gDNA derived from T cells, B-cell-depleted T cells, or PBMCs. The dataset comprised deeply sampled blood TCRbeta repertoires from subjects exposed to, actively infected with, or recovered from COVID-19. The repertoires were released in a freely available public database meant as a resource for research on the immune response to SARS-CoV-2. Samples came from the ongoing ImmuneRACE study (first 160 participants) plus 1,254 subjects from 6 global collaborators. The sample metadata nearly always contained a de-identified subject ID, COVID-19 status, age in years and sex. HLA class I and class II types, where available, came from metadata supplied by the sample provider rather than from assay-based typing.

The study at large found these results: Clinical and demographic metadata were provided uncurated, with the amount varying by source and participant.

The CDR3 contains 13 residues, cysteine and phenylalanine counted. Just CDR3 DNA is preserved here, 39 bases in frame from base 1. V sheds 1 base and J sheds 1 base, leaving 4 bases between their ends. In the germline V gene, CDR1 corresponds to MGHDK and CDR2 to SYGVNS. The collaborating institutions used their own protocols to collect whole blood in K2EDTA tubes. Collaborator samples were shipped for TCRbeta analysis as frozen whole blood, isolated PBMCs, or DNA extracted from either sample type. TCRbeta CDR3 regions were amplified from genomic DNA using the immunoSEQ Assay, a bias-controlled multiplex PCR. Per the original workflow: Within the assay, amplification of reference gene primers was used to estimate how many nucleated cells each sample contained. To quantify the absolute abundance of each unique TCRbeta CDR3 rearrangement, sequence reads were collapsed and filtered. For each sample, productive Simpson clonality was calculated as the square root of Simpson's diversity index over productive rearrangements. In TCRdb, the immuneACCESS table is reduced to in-frame sequences with V and J assigned. These tables do not hold every clone; where another copy was compared, an unresolved V gene accounts for under half, and the others remain unexplained. The D gene and trimming were derived from the DNA, and the V and J assignments and clone size from that table. The sample yields 80,000 or so clones; 70% to 90% were counted once. The ten largest clones take up about a sixth of the sample.

The rearranged segments are TRBV25-1 and TRBJ1-2; no D segment can be confidently identified. What was sequenced was peripheral blood. This clonotype was sampled from a woman aged 55-69 years with acute or convalescent COVID-19. Read as DNA, the sequence is TGTGCCAGCAGTGAATCCGTTAACTATGGCTACACCTTC. Translation gives CASSESVNYGYTF.